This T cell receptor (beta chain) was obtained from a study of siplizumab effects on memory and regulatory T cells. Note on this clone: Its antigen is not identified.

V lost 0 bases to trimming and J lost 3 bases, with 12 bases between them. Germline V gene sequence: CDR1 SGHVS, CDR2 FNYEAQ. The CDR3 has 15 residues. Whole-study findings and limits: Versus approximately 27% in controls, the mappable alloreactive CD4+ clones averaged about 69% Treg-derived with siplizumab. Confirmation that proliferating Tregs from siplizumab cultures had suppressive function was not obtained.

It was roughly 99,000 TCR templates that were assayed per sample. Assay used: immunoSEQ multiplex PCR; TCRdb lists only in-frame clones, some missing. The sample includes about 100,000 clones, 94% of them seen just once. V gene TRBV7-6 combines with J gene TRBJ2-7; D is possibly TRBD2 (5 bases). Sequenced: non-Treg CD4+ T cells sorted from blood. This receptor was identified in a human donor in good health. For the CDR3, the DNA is TGTGCCAGCAGCTTAGCGAGCGGCAAGAGCTACGAGCAGTACTTC. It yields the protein CASSLASGKSYEQYF. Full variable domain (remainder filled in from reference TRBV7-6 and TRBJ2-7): GAGVSQSPRYKVTKRGQDVALRCDPISGHVSLYWYRQALGQGPEFLTYFNYEAQQDKSGLPNDRFSAERPEGSISTLTIQRTEQRDSAMYRCASSLASGKSYEQYFGPGTRLTVT.